This paragraph covers one TCR beta chain sequence. Its antigen is currently unknown. The data were taken from a study of CD4 T cells in relation to SARS-CoV-2 and coronaviruses. This CDR3 is built from 16 residues. Trimming pared 4 bases from V and 1 base from J, leaving 16 bases between. CDR1 and CDR2 from the germline V gene are SGDLS and YYNGEE. Measured with immunoSEQ multiplex PCR; TCRdb has only the in-frame clones, and not every one. Of 35,000 or so clones listed, about 80% are singletons. Sequenced sample: naive CD4+ T cells from PBMCs, cultured in vitro. This sample's subset: naive CD4+ T cells isolated by negative enrichment. The TCR comes from an adult with COVID-19. The rearrangement links TRBV9 to TRBJ2-3; D is perhaps TRBD2 (5 bases). CDR3 amino acids: CASSTPPDSRTDTQYF. The CDR3 region has the DNA TGTGCCAGCAGCACTCCTCCGGACTCACGCACAGATACGCAGTATTTT.